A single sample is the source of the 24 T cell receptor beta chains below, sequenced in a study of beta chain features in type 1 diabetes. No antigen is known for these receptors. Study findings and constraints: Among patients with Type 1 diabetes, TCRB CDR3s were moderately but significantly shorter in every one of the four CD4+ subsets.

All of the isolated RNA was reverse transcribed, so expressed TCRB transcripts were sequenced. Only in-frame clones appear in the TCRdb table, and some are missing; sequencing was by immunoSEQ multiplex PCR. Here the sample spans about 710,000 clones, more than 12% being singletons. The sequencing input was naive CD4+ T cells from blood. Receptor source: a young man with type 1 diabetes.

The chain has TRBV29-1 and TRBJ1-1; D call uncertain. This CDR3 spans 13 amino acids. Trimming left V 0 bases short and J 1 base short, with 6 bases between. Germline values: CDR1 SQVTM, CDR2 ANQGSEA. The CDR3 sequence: CSVEEGRNTEAFF. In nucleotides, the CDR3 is TGCAGCGTTGAAGAGGGGAGGAACACTGAAGCTTTCTTT.

The CDR3 bases are TGTGCCAGCAGGGGACAGGGTATCTACGAGCAGTACTTC. Protein sequence: CASRGQGIYEQYF. The chain uses TRBV2 and TRBJ2-7; 9 nucleotides match TRBD1. CDR3 length equals 13 residues. Trimming took 6 bases from V and 3 from J; bases not matched to a gene: 3. Germline CDR1 reads SNHLY; CDR2 reads FYNNEI.

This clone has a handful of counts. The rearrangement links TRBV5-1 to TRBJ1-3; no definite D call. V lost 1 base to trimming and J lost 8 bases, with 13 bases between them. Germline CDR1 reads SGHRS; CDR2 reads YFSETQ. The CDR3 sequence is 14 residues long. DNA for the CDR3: TGCGCCAGCAGCTTGTTCGGTGTAGGAGACACCATATATTTT. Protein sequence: CASSLFGVGDTIYF.

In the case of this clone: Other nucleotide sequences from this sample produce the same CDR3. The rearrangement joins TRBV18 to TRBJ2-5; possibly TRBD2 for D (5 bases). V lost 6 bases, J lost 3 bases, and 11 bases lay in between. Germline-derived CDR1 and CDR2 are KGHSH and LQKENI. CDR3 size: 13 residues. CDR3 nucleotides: TGTGCCAGCTCCCCAGGACTTGAAGAGACCCAGTACTTC. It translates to CASSPGLEETQYF.

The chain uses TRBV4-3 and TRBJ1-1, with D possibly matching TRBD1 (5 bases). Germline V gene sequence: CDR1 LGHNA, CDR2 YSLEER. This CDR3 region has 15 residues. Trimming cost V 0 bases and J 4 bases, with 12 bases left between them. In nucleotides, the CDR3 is TGCGCCAGCAGCCAAGATGGGGGGACGAGCACTGAAGCTTTCTTT. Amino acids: CASSQDGGTSTEAFF.

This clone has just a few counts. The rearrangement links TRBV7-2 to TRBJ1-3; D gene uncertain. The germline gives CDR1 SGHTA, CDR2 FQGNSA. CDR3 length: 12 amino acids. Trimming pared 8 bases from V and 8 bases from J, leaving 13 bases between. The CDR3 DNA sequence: TGTGCCAGCCGGGCAGTCGGAGACACCATATATTTT. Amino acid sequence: CASRAVGDTIYF. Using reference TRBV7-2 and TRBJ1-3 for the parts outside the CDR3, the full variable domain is GAGVSQSPSNKVTEKGKDVELRCDPISGHTALYWYRQSLGQGLEFLIYFQGNSAPDKSGLPSDRFSAERTGGSVSTLTIQRTQQEDSAVYLCASRAVGDTIYFGEGSWLTVV.

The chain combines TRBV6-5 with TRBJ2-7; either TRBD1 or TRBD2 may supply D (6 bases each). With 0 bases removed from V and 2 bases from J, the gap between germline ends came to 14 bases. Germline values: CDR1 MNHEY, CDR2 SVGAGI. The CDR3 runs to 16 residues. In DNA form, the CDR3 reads TGTGCCAGCAGTTACTCAGGCGGGACAAGAACCTACGAGCAGTACTTC. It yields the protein CASSYSGGTRTYEQYF.

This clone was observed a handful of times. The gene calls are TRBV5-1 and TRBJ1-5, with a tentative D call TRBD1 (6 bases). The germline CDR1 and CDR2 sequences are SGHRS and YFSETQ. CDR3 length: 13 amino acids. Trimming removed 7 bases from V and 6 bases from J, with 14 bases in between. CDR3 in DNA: TGCGCCAGCTCCGTACAGGGTGCTCAGCCCCAGCATTTT. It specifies CASSVQGAQPQHF.

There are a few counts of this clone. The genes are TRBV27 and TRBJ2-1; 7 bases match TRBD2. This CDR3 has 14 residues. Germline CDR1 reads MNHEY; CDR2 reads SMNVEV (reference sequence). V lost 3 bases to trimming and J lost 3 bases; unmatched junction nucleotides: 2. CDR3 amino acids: CASSLGGGYNEQFF. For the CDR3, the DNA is TGTGCCAGCAGTTTGGGGGGGGGCTACAATGAGCAGTTCTTC.

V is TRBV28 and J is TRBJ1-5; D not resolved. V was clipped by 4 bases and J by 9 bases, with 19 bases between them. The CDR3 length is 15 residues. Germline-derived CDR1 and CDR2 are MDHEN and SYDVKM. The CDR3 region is CASSSPQGRIRPQHF. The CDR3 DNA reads TGTGCCAGCAGTTCTCCGCAAGGGAGGATCAGGCCCCAGCATTTT.

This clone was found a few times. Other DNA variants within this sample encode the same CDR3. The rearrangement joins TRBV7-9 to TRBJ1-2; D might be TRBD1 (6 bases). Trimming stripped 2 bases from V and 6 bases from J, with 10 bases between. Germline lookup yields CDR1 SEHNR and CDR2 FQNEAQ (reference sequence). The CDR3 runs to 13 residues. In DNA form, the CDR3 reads TGTGCCAGCAGCTTACGGGGGGGCGATGGCTACACCTTC. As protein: CASSLRGGDGYTF.

CDR3 DNA sequence: TGTGCCAGCAGCTTAGGGGACAGGCGATTAGACGAGCAGTACTTC. Its protein product is CASSLGDRRLDEQYF. The rearrangement uses TRBV7-9 and TRBJ2-7, with 8 bases fitting TRBD1. This CDR3 region has 15 residues. CDR1 SEHNR and CDR2 FQNEAQ come from the germline V gene (reference sequence). Unmatched junction bases numbered 7, after V lost 1 base and J lost 5 bases.

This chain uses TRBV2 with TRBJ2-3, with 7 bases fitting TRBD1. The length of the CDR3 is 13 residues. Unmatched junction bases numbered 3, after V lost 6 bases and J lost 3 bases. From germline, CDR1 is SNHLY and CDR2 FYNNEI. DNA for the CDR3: TGTGCCAGCAGGCAGGGGGAGACAGATACGCAGTATTTT. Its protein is CASRQGETDTQYF.

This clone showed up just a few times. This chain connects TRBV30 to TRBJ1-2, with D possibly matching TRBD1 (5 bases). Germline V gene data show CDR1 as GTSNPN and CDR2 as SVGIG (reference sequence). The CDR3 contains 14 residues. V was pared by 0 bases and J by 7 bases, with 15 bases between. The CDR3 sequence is CAWSVRAGSGGYTF. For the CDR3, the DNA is TGTGCCTGGAGTGTACGGGCAGGGTCTGGTGGCTACACCTTC.

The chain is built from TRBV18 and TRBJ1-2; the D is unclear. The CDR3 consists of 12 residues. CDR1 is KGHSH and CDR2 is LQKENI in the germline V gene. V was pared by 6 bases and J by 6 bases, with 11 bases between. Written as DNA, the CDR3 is TGTGCCAGCTCCCCCTCGGAAGATGGCTACACCTTC. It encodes CASSPSEDGYTF.

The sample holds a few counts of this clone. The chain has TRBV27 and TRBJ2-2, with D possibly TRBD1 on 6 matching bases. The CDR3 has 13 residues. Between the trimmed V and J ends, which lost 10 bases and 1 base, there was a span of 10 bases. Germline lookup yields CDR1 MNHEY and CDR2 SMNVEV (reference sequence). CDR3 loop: CAIKQGNTGELFF. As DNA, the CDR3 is TGTGCCATCAAACAGGGGAACACCGGGGAGCTGTTTTTT.

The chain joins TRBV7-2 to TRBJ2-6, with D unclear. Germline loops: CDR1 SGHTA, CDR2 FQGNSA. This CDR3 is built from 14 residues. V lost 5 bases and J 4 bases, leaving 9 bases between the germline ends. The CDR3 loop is CASSPSRGANVLTF. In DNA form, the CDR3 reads TGTGCCAGCAGCCCCAGTAGGGGGGCCAACGTCCTGACTTTC.

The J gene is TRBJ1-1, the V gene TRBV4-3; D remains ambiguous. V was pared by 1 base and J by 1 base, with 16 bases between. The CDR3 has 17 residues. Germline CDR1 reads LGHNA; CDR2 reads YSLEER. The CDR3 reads CASSQAPAGQANTEAFF. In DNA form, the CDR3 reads TGCGCCAGCAGCCAAGCTCCCGCGGGCCAGGCGAACACTGAAGCTTTCTTT.

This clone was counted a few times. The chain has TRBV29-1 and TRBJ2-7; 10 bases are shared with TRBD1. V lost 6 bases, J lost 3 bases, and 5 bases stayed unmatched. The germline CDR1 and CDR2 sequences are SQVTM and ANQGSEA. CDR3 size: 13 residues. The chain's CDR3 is CSVTDRGDYEQYF. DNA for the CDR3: TGCAGCGTCACGGACAGGGGGGACTACGAGCAGTACTTC.

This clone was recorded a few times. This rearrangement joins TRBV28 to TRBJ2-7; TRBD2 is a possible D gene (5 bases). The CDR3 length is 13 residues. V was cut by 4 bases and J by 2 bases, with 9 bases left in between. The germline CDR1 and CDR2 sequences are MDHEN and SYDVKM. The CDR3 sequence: CASSSYGAYEQYF. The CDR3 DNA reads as TGTGCCAGCAGTTCTTACGGGGCCTACGAGCAGTACTTC.

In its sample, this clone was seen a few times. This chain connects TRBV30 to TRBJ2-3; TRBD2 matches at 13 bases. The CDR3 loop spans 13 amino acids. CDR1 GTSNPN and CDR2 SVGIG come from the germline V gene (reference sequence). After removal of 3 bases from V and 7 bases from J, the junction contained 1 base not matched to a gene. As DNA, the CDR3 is TGTGCCTGGAGACTAGCGGGGGGGCATACGCAGTATTTT. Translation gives CAWRLAGGHTQYF.

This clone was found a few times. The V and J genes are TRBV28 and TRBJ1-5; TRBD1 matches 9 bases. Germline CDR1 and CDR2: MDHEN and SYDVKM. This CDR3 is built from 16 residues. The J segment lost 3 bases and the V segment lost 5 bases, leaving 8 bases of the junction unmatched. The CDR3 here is CASSPHRGRINQPQHF. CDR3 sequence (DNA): TGTGCCAGCAGTCCGCACAGGGGGCGTATCAATCAGCCCCAGCATTTT.

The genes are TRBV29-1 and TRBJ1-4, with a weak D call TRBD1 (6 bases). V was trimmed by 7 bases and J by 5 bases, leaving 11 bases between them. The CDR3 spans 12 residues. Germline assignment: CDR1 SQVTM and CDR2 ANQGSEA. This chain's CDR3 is CSAGQPNEKLFF. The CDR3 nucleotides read TGCAGCGCGGGACAACCAAATGAAAAACTGTTTTTT.

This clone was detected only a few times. The CDR3 nucleotides read TGTGCCAGTAGTATCTACCTTAGGGACGAGCAGTACTTC. It yields the protein CASSIYLRDEQYF. The chain carries TRBV19 and TRBJ2-7; D is uncertain. V was shortened by 3 bases and J by 5 bases, with 11 bases between the two germline ends. The CDR3 length is 13 residues. Per the germline V gene, CDR1 is LNHDA and CDR2 is SQIVND (reference sequence).